One and the same sample provided the 3 T cell receptor beta chains below, sequenced in a study of T-cell memory formation after mild COVID-19. One entry per CDR3 protein results from TCRdb running MiXCR on the 5' RACE reads. The table includes around 430,000 distinct CDR3 sequences, 16% detected once. The material sequenced was PBMCs or a T cell subset sorted from them (not recorded which). The receptor source for this set is a man between 18 and 35 years old who had mild COVID-19 (a few samples of this study predate the infection). Cell type and time point are not known.

V and J are TRBV12-3 or TRBV12-4 and TRBJ2-5; 7 bases line up with TRBD1. The V gene end was trimmed by 5 bases and the J gene end by 2 bases; junction bases not matched to a gene: 14. This CDR3 comprises 17 residues. Here the CDR3 DNA reads TGTGCCAGCAGTCCCCACCGACAGGGCGGTAGTCAAGAGACCCAGTACTTC. It translates to CASSPHRQGGSQETQYF.

The V call is TRBV4-2, the J call TRBJ2-5; D ambiguous. The V gene lost 1 base and the J gene lost 1 base, with 7 bases spanning the gap. This CDR3 has 14 residues. From germline, CDR1 is LGHNA and CDR2 YNFKEQ. In DNA, the CDR3 is TGTGCCAGCAGCCAAGGCAGGACCCAAGAGACCCAGTACTTC. Amino acid sequence: CASSQGRTQETQYF.

This clonotype came up many times. The chain carries TRBV6-6 and TRBJ1-4, with D unresolved. The CDR3 totals 15 residues. Germline CDR1 is MNHNY and CDR2 is SVGAGI (reference sequence). V lost 8 bases to trimming and J lost 0 bases, with 13 bases between them. In DNA, the CDR3 is TGTGCCAGCCCACCGGCGGAAGCAACTAATGAAAAACTGTTTTTT. Its protein product is CASPPAEATNEKLFF.